Following are 14 T cell receptor beta chains from one sample sequenced in a study of beta chain features in type 1 diabetes. The antigens of these receptors remain unknown. The sequenced template was cDNA made from the entire isolated RNA. The protocol was immunoSEQ multiplex PCR, while the TCRdb copy is restricted to in-frame clones and leaves out a portion. The top ten hold 0.9% to 1.1% of the sample, which has 300,000 to 350,000 clones, about a tenth seen once. Regarding the study as a whole: The study found moderately but significantly shorter TCRB CDR3s in all four CD4+ subsets of Type 1 diabetes patients.

Specimen: central memory CD4+ T cells from blood. All receptors derive from a man in his thirties or forties with type 1 diabetes.

The chain uses TRBV5-8 and TRBJ2-3; the D gene is possibly TRBD1 (5 bases). CDR3 size: 16 residues. Germline values: CDR1 SGHTS, CDR2 YDEGEE. The V end was cut by 6 bases, the J end by 0 bases, with 17 bases between. This CDR3 reads CASTVGQRRSTDTQYF. In nucleotides, the CDR3 is TGTGCCAGCACCGTGGGGCAAAGACGGAGCACAGATACGCAGTATTTT.

The chain uses TRBV6-5 and TRBJ1-1; D not resolved. The ends were cut back, 6 bases at V and 1 base at J, with 15 bases in the middle. Germline-derived CDR1 and CDR2 are MNHEY and SVGAGI. CDR3 length equals 15 residues. CDR3 bases: TGTGCCAGCAGATTCACGGGAGAACCGAACACTGAAGCTTTCTTT. Its protein is CASRFTGEPNTEAFF.

CDR3 sequence: CASKVTWERTEAFF. In nucleotides, the CDR3 is TGTGCCAGCAAGGTAACTTGGGAGAGGACTGAAGCTTTCTTT. The genes are TRBV6-1 and TRBJ1-1; D unclear. This CDR3 has 14 residues. Germline CDR1 MNHNS, CDR2 SASEGT. The V and J ends lost 7 bases and 5 bases respectively, with 17 bases between them.

Of note for this clone: One end of the junction varies from germline; a read error may be responsible. The V gene is TRBV7-9, the J gene TRBJ2-5; the match to TRBD1 covers 7 bases. Per germline, CDR1 SEHNR and CDR2 FQNEAQ (reference sequence). CDR3 length: 14 residues. DNA of the CDR3: TGTGCCAGCAGCCAGACAGCTGTAACCCGGGACAGAAACTTC. It specifies CASSQTAVTRDRNF.

This clone turned up a few times. This rearrangement joins TRBV12-2 to TRBJ2-3. TRBV12-2 constitutes a pseudogene. The CDR3 spans 16 residues. CDR3 coding DNA: TGTGCAAGTCGCTGGCTCGGACAGGCGGGGGCAGATACGCAGTATTTT. Protein: CASRWLGQAGADTQYF.

This clone appeared a few times. CDR3 nucleotides: TGTGCCAGCAGCTCTCTCAGGGGAGGTGGGGATGAGCAGTTCTTC. It yields the protein CASSSLRGGGDEQFF. The J gene is TRBJ2-1, the V gene TRBV7-2; D assignment may be TRBD1 or TRBD2 (6 bases each). V was cut by 4 bases and J by 8 bases, with 18 bases left in between. This CDR3 comprises 15 residues. Germline V gene data show CDR1 as SGHTA and CDR2 as FQGNSA.

This clone came up a few times. V usage is TRBV4-1 and J usage is TRBJ2-3; 8 bases are shared with TRBD2. The CDR3 spans 16 residues. CDR1 and CDR2 (germline): MGHRA, YSYEKL. With 4 bases clipped from V and 3 bases from J, the junction kept 9 bases outside the gene matches. CDR3 nucleotides: TGCGCCAGCAGCCCCGGACTAGCAGGCGGGACAGATACGCAGTATTTT. It yields the protein CASSPGLAGGTDTQYF.

This clone came up a few times. V is TRBV7-2 and J is TRBJ1-1; D ambiguous. Between the trimmed V and J ends, which lost 2 bases and 1 base, there was a span of 11 bases. This CDR3 has 15 residues. Germline loops: CDR1 SGHTA, CDR2 FQGNSA. CDR3 sequence: CASSLTGAWNTEAFF. The CDR3 DNA sequence: TGTGCCAGCAGCTTAACCGGAGCCTGGAACACTGAAGCTTTCTTT.

This clone appeared a few times. V usage is TRBV5-4 and J usage is TRBJ1-1; no reliable D call. The CDR3 runs to 16 residues. Trimming left V 4 bases short and J 6 bases short, with 22 bases between. Germline-derived CDR1 and CDR2 are SGHNT and YYREEE (reference sequence). The CDR3 protein is CASSRRALTDLSEAFF. For the CDR3, the DNA is TGTGCCAGCAGCCGACGGGCGCTAACGGACCTATCTGAAGCTTTCTTT.

The sample holds a few counts of this clone. The chain has TRBV15 and TRBJ2-4, with a weak D call TRBD1 (6 bases). The germline gives CDR1 LNHNV, CDR2 YYDKDF (reference sequence). The CDR3 spans 17 residues. Trimming pared 2 bases from V and 0 bases from J, leaving 14 bases between. The CDR3: CATSRLRGQRAKNIQYF. In DNA, the CDR3 is TGTGCCACCAGCAGACTTCGGGGACAACGAGCCAAAAACATTCAGTACTTC.

This clone has more than one count but fewer than ten. V usage is TRBV9 and J usage is TRBJ2-3; 11 bases agree with TRBD2. This CDR3 region has 15 residues. Germline V gene data show CDR1 as SGDLS and CDR2 as YYNGEE. Unmatched junction bases numbered 3, after V lost 4 bases and J lost 2 bases. Here the CDR3 DNA reads TGTGCCAGCAGCCTGACTAGCGGGGACACAGATACGCAGTATTTT. It yields the protein CASSLTSGDTDTQYF.

The chain couples TRBV19 to TRBJ2-1; D possibly corresponds to TRBD1 (6 bases). The CDR3 is made up of 13 amino acids. Germline CDR1 is LNHDA and CDR2 is SQIVND (reference sequence). Trimming removed 3 bases at V and 10 bases at J, with 13 bases between. The CDR3 loop reads CASSIRQDEEQFF. DNA for the CDR3: TGTGCCAGTAGTATCCGACAGGATGAGGAGCAGTTCTTC.

The chain combines TRBV7-8 with TRBJ2-3; 10 nucleotides match TRBD2. CDR3 size: 15 residues. Germline CDR1 SGHVS, CDR2 FQNEAQ. Trimming took 5 bases from V and 8 from J; bases not matched to a gene: 10. CDR3 bases: TGTGCCAGCAGCCCCGCCAGCGGGGGGGATGGTACGCAGTATTTT. Amino acids: CASSPASGGDGTQYF.

This clone was picked up many times. The gene calls are TRBV7-2 and TRBJ2-3; 10 bases map to TRBD2. The CDR3 spans 15 residues. Trimming took 1 base from V and 4 from J; bases not matched to a gene: 2. Germline CDR1 is SGHTA and CDR2 is FQGNSA. The CDR3 loop reads CASSLVSGGADTQYF. The CDR3, as DNA: TGTGCCAGCAGCTTAGTAAGCGGGGGGGCAGATACGCAGTATTTT.